Each of the 30 T cell receptor beta chains below was sequenced from the same sample in a study of T cell responses to AZD1222 COVID-19 vaccine. TCRdb's table, derived via immunoSEQ multiplex PCR, lists solely in-frame clones and lacks some. This sample yields 130,000 or so clones, of which about nine tenths are seen a single time; under 2% belongs to the top ten. Material: peripheral blood, obtained 28 days after the second AZD1222 dose. The receptors were gathered from an adult who received the AZD1222 COVID-19 vaccine.

This sequence joins TRBV19 and TRBJ1-1, with D uncertain. Trimming pared 8 bases from V and 1 base from J, leaving 8 bases between. Germline assignment: CDR1 LNHDA and CDR2 SQIVND (reference sequence). The CDR3 loop spans 12 amino acids. CDR3 sequence reads: CASVTQNTEAFF. The CDR3 nucleotides are TGTGCCAGTGTCACACAGAACACTGAAGCTTTCTTT.

This chain links TRBV14 with TRBJ2-1, with TRBD2 as a possible D gene (7 bases). Germline V lookup: CDR1 SGHDN, CDR2 FVKESK. Trimming left V 4 bases short and J 4 bases short, with 14 bases between. The CDR3 totals 15 residues. The CDR3 loop reads CASSLGGGTYNEQFF. In DNA form, the CDR3 reads TGTGCCAGCAGCCTAGGGGGGGGTACATACAATGAGCAGTTCTTC. Full variable domain (missing parts from reference TRBV14 and TRBJ2-1): EAGVTQFPSHSVIEKGQTVTLRCDPISGHDNLYWYRRVMGKEIKFLLHFVKESKQDESGMPNNRFLAERTGGTYSTLKVQPAELEDSGVYFCASSLGGGTYNEQFFGPGTRLTVL.

CDR3 loop: CASSVNRGNTDTQYF. The CDR3 DNA reads TGTGCCAGTAGTGTCAACAGGGGGAACACAGATACGCAGTATTTT. The chain uses TRBV19 and TRBJ2-3; 8 bases match TRBD1. Trimming took 5 bases from V and 2 from J; bases not matched to a gene: 6. The germline V gene encodes CDR1 LNHDA and CDR2 SQIVND (reference sequence). The CDR3 extends over 15 amino acids.

V gene TRBV5-4 combines with J gene TRBJ1-3; a possible D gene is TRBD1 (5 bases). Germline CDR1 is SGHNT and CDR2 is YYREEE (reference sequence). V lost 5 bases and J 0 bases, leaving 12 bases between the germline ends. CDR3 length: 15 residues. DNA for the CDR3: TGTGCCAGCAGTTATCCGGGGGTCTCTGGAAACACCATATATTTT. Protein sequence: CASSYPGVSGNTIYF.

The chain has TRBV19 and TRBJ2-1, with TRBD2 matching over 8 bases. The V segment lost 1 base and the J segment 3 bases; nucleotides outside the gene matches: 8. Germline-derived CDR1 and CDR2 are LNHDA and SQIVND (reference sequence). The CDR3 covers 17 residues. The CDR3 reads CASSIVGGREVYNEQFF. The CDR3 DNA follows: TGTGCCAGTAGTATAGTCGGTGGGCGGGAGGTCTACAATGAGCAGTTCTTC. The whole variable domain, filled in from reference TRBV19 and TRBJ2-1, reads DGGITQSPKYLFRKEGQNVTLSCEQNLNHDAMYWYRQDPGQGLRLIYYSQIVNDFQKGDIAEGYSVSREKKESFPLTVTSAQKNPTAFYLCASSIVGGREVYNEQFFGPGTRLTVL.

This rearrangement joins TRBV19 to TRBJ2-3; possible D gene TRBD1, 5 bases. The germline V gene has CDR1 LNHDA and CDR2 SQIVND (reference sequence). The length of the CDR3 is 15 residues. V lost 4 bases and J lost 1, with 12 bases in between. CDR3 sequence reads: CASSRGRVGTDTQYF. The DNA of the CDR3 is TGTGCCAGTAGTAGAGGCAGGGTAGGCACAGATACGCAGTATTTT.

This clone was observed once. This sequence joins TRBV10-3 and TRBJ1-6; D may be TRBD1 (5 bases). The V gene's germline CDR1 is ENHRY and CDR2 SYGVKD. V lost 4 bases and J 7 bases, leaving 8 bases between the germline ends. There are 13 residues in the CDR3. The CDR3 reads CAISGGDNSPLHF. Written as DNA, the CDR3 is TGTGCCATCAGTGGAGGGGACAATTCACCCCTCCACTTT.

The rearrangement links TRBV19 to TRBJ2-2, with 8 bases fitting TRBD1. V was clipped by 6 bases and J by 1 base; unmatched bases: 7. Germline CDR1 is LNHDA and CDR2 is SQIVND (reference sequence). The CDR3 runs 16 residues. This chain's CDR3 is CASRDRELGNTGELFF. The CDR3 region has the DNA TGTGCCAGTAGGGACAGGGAGCTTGGGAACACCGGGGAGCTGTTTTTT. Full variable domain (outside the CDR3, taken from reference TRBV19 and TRBJ2-2): DGGITQSPKYLFRKEGQNVTLSCEQNLNHDAMYWYRQDPGQGLRLIYYSQIVNDFQKGDIAEGYSVSREKKESFPLTVTSAQKNPTAFYLCASRDRELGNTGELFFGEGSRLTVL.

The genes are TRBV9 and TRBJ1-3; D is unresolved. This CDR3 has 13 amino acids. Germline V gene lookup returns CDR1 SGDLS and CDR2 YYNGEE. V lost 4 bases and J 4 bases, leaving 9 bases between the germline ends. Here the CDR3 reads CASSPRTGNTIYF. Here the CDR3 DNA reads TGTGCCAGCAGCCCCAGGACGGGAAACACCATATATTTT.

The V and J genes are TRBV5-1 and TRBJ2-3; 7 positions match TRBD1. CDR1 is SGHRS, CDR2 YFSETQ, per germline. The CDR3 is 16 amino acids. V lost 2 bases and J lost 6; bases outside the gene matches: 12. The CDR3 coding sequence is TGCGCCAGCAGCTTCCGGACAGGAGGTATCGGGGATACGCAGTATTTT. Residues: CASSFRTGGIGDTQYF.

This chain joins TRBV6-1 and TRBJ1-5; D is ambiguous. Trimming pared 1 base from V and 3 bases from J, leaving 7 bases between. From germline, CDR1 is MNHNS and CDR2 SASEGT. The CDR3 runs 14 residues. CDR3 coding DNA: TGTGCCAGCAGTGAAGTTAATACCAATCAGCCCCAGCATTTT. Translation gives CASSEVNTNQPQHF.

CDR3 sequence reads: CASSRRQLLTNEKLFF. CDR3 nucleotide sequence: TGTGCCAGCAGCCGTAGACAGTTATTAACTAATGAAAAACTGTTTTTT. The gene calls are TRBV2 and TRBJ1-4, with D possibly matching TRBD1 (5 bases). CDR1 is SNHLY and CDR2 is FYNNEI in the germline V gene. The CDR3 sequence is 16 residues long. Trimming took off 6 bases at V and 1 base at J, with 15 bases between the two ends.

The chain combines TRBV3-1 (or the pseudogene TRBV3-2) with TRBJ2-3, with TRBD2 identical over 12 bases. Trimming at V came to 5 bases and at J to 1 base, leaving 4 bases not matched to a gene. CDR1 is LGHDT and CDR2 is YNNKEL in the germline V gene (reference sequence). The CDR3 sequence is 16 residues long. The DNA for the CDR3 is TGTGCCAGCAGCACCCGACTAGCGGGGGGCACAGATACGCAGTATTTT. It translates to CASSTRLAGGTDTQYF.

The genes are TRBV24-1 and TRBJ1-5, with D possibly matching TRBD1 (6 bases). The V and J ends lost 3 bases and 0 bases respectively, with 11 bases between them. Germline V CDR1 and CDR2: KGHDR, SFDVKD. There are 16 residues in the CDR3. The chain's CDR3 is CATSDQTGYSNQPQHF. In nucleotides, the CDR3 is TGTGCCACCAGTGATCAGACAGGATATAGCAATCAGCCCCAGCATTTT.

V and J are TRBV19 and TRBJ2-1; D gene unclear. Germline V lookup: CDR1 LNHDA, CDR2 SQIVND (reference sequence). V shed 1 base and J shed 0 bases, with 10 bases lying between them. This CDR3 has 16 amino acids. Here the CDR3 reads CASSIAVLDSYNEQFF. DNA of the CDR3: TGTGCCAGTAGTATAGCTGTTCTCGACTCCTACAATGAGCAGTTCTTC.

The V and J genes are TRBV6-2 or TRBV6-3 and TRBJ1-4, with unresolved D. V gave up 4 bases and J gave up 4 bases, with 16 bases separating them. CDR3 size: 16 residues. CDR1 is MNHEY, CDR2 SVGEGT, per germline. The CDR3 here is CASSSGIAALNEKLFF. In nucleotides, the CDR3 is TGTGCCAGCAGTTCGGGAATCGCAGCGCTTAATGAAAAACTGTTTTTT.

The genes are TRBV18 and TRBJ1-4, with no clear D. The CDR3 spans 13 residues. Germline-derived CDR1 and CDR2 are KGHSH and LQKENI. The V gene lost 5 bases and the J gene lost 6 bases, with 10 bases spanning the gap. The CDR3 sequence: CASSERRDEKLFF. CDR3 DNA: TGTGCCAGCTCAGAACGGAGGGATGAAAAACTGTTTTTT.

Note on this clone: Other nucleotide sequences from this sample produce the same CDR3. The J gene is TRBJ1-5, the V gene TRBV14; no clear D. Germline CDR1 reads SGHDN; CDR2 reads FVKESK. The CDR3 contains 13 residues. Trimming removed 0 bases at V and 6 bases at J, with 6 bases between. For the CDR3, the DNA is TGTGCCAGCAGCCAAGATTTCTCTCAGCCCCAGCATTTT. Translation gives CASSQDFSQPQHF. The full variable domain, completed using reference TRBV14 and TRBJ1-5, is EAGVTQFPSHSVIEKGQTVTLRCDPISGHDNLYWYRRVMGKEIKFLLHFVKESKQDESGMPNNRFLAERTGGTYSTLKVQPAELEDSGVYFCASSQDFSQPQHFGDGTRLSIL.

The chain has TRBV6-5 and TRBJ1-2, with a tentative D call TRBD1 (6 bases). CDR3 length: 14 residues. Germline V gene data show CDR1 as MNHEY and CDR2 as SVGAGI. Trimming removed 7 bases at V and 3 bases at J, with 15 bases between. The CDR3 nucleotides read TGTGCCAGCACCGCGCCAGGGGAGGACTATGGCTACACCTTC. Translating it yields CASTAPGEDYGYTF.

The chain links TRBV2 to TRBJ1-3; no clear D. The CDR3 has 13 amino acids. In germline, CDR1 is SNHLY, CDR2 FYNNEI. V lost 10 bases and J lost 2, with 12 bases in between. CDR3 nucleotides: TGTGCCACCGCAACAGATGCTGGAAACACCATATATTTT. This translates into CATATDAGNTIYF.

V gene TRBV4-1 combines with J gene TRBJ1-6, with TRBD1 matching over 7 bases. There are 15 residues in the CDR3. In germline, CDR1 is MGHRA, CDR2 YSYEKL. V lost 4 bases to trimming and J lost 9 bases; unmatched junction nucleotides: 9. CDR3 loop: CASSPGTVLSSPLHF. CDR3 DNA: TGCGCCAGCAGCCCGGGGACAGTACTAAGTTCACCCCTCCACTTT.

The J gene is TRBJ1-1, the V gene TRBV9; no clear D. This CDR3 comprises 13 residues. Trimming left V 2 bases short and J 1 base short, with 6 bases between. CDR1 is SGDLS, CDR2 YYNGEE, per germline. The CDR3 region is CASSVRRNTEAFF. CDR3 in DNA: TGTGCCAGCAGCGTCCGAAGGAACACTGAAGCTTTCTTT.

The chain joins TRBV18 to TRBJ2-2, with unresolved D. This CDR3 is 14 amino acids long. Germline V gene sequence: CDR1 KGHSH, CDR2 LQKENI. V was pared by 5 bases and J by 0 bases, with 7 bases between. CDR3 protein: CASSSRANTGELFF. The CDR3, as DNA: TGTGCCAGCTCATCCCGGGCGAACACCGGGGAGCTGTTTTTT.

The chain employs TRBV12-5 and TRBJ2-4; possibly TRBD1 for D (6 bases). The CDR3 sequence is 18 residues long. The germline CDR1 and CDR2 sequences are LGHNT and FRNRAP. V was clipped by 5 bases and J by 0 bases, with 20 bases between them. CDR3 amino acids: CASGPSGQKIIAKNIQYF. The CDR3 nucleotides are TGTGCTAGTGGTCCCAGCGGACAGAAGATAATAGCCAAAAACATTCAGTACTTC.

V and J are TRBV5-1 and TRBJ1-4; 7 nucleotides line up with TRBD1. The J segment lost 4 bases and the V segment lost 2 bases, leaving 8 bases of the junction unmatched. In germline, CDR1 is SGHRS, CDR2 YFSETQ. CDR3 length: 16 residues. Here the CDR3 DNA reads TGCGCCAGCAGCTTTGGAGAAGGGACAGTTAATGAAAAACTGTTTTTT. It yields the protein CASSFGEGTVNEKLFF. Looking up the rest from reference TRBV5-1 and TRBJ1-4 gives the full variable domain: KAGVTQTPRYLIKTRGQQVTLSCSPISGHRSVSWYQQTPGQGLQFLFEYFSETQRNKGNFPGRFSGRQFSNSRSEMNVSTLELGDSALYLCASSFGEGTVNEKLFFGSGTQLSVL.

The chain combines TRBV28 with TRBJ1-4, with 12 bases identical to TRBD1. With V trimmed by 7 bases and J by 8 bases, 11 bases remained unmatched. CDR3 length equals 16 residues. CDR1 is MDHEN, CDR2 SYDVKM, per germline. The chain's CDR3 is CASTTGTGGGREKLFF. CDR3 nucleotides: TGTGCCAGCACCACCGGGACAGGGGGCGGGAGGGAAAAACTGTTTTTT.

This sequence joins TRBV4-2 and TRBJ1-2; D not resolved. The CDR3 sequence is 13 residues long. Trimming took off 1 base at V and 3 bases at J, with 6 bases between the two ends. CDR1 LGHNA and CDR2 YNFKEQ come from the germline V gene. The CDR3 loop is CASSQGTDYGYTF. Here the CDR3 DNA reads TGTGCCAGCAGCCAAGGGACGGACTATGGCTACACCTTC.

This chain uses TRBV9 with TRBJ2-2; D possibly corresponds to TRBD1 (7 bases). This CDR3 contains 18 residues. CDR1 and CDR2 (germline): SGDLS, YYNGEE. The ends were cut back, 4 bases at V and 0 bases at J, with 19 bases in the middle. CDR3 loop: CASSSMPGGRSNTGELFF. In nucleotides, the CDR3 is TGTGCCAGCAGCTCGATGCCAGGGGGGAGGTCGAACACCGGGGAGCTGTTTTTT.

The chain couples TRBV24-1 to TRBJ1-5; D might be TRBD1 (5 bases). Looked up from germline, CDR1 is KGHDR and CDR2 is SFDVKD. Between the trimmed V and J ends, which lost 4 bases and 15 bases, there was a span of 18 bases. The CDR3 contains 13 residues. For the CDR3, the DNA is TGTGCCACCAGTGAACCGGGGACGGAGCGGTGGCATTTT. Amino acids: CATSEPGTERWHF.

This chain uses TRBV9 with TRBJ1-3, with 7 bases that match TRBD1. The CDR3 sequence is 14 residues long. The ends lost 0 bases at V and 6 bases at J; junction bases unmatched: 3. CDR1 SGDLS and CDR2 YYNGEE come from the germline V gene. The CDR3 bases are TGTGCCAGCAGCGTAGGACAGGGTTCAAACACCATATATTTT. Encoded protein: CASSVGQGSNTIYF.